Shown below are 11 T cell receptor beta chains from a single sample sequenced in a study of blood T cell repertoires in COVID-19 (dated by TCRdb to 2020 to 2022). Libraries were prepared through the immunoSEQ multiplex PCR assay. Not all clones reach the TCRdb copy of this immuneACCESS table, which keeps in-frame sequences only. Checked studies attribute under half of the gap to unresolved V genes and leave the rest unexplained. This sample lists a few hundred thousand clones; roughly 85% were detected once. The top ten constitute around 7.2% of the sample. Sequencing was done on a sample of peripheral blood. These receptors originate from a human donor in a cohort sampled during active COVID-19.

The chain recombines TRBV30 with TRBJ1-2, with a tentative D call TRBD1 (5 bases). The CDR3 spans 13 residues. Germline V CDR1 and CDR2: GTSNPN, SVGIG (reference sequence). The germline V and J ends were trimmed by 0 bases and 3 bases, with 8 bases remaining between them. The CDR3 is CAWSVGAYYGYTF. CDR3 coding DNA: TGTGCCTGGAGTGTAGGGGCGTACTATGGCTACACCTTC.

The chain carries TRBV5-4 and TRBJ2-2, with D maybe TRBD1 (6 bases). This CDR3 region has 15 residues. Germline values: CDR1 SGHNT, CDR2 YYREEE (reference sequence). V shed 2 bases and J shed 4 bases, with 12 bases lying between them. CDR3 residues: CASSFGGPVTGELFF. As DNA, the CDR3 is TGTGCCAGCAGCTTTGGGGGCCCGGTCACCGGGGAGCTGTTTTTT.

This rearrangement joins TRBV3-1 (or the pseudogene TRBV3-2) to TRBJ2-2, with D perhaps TRBD1 (6 bases). CDR3 length equals 14 residues. Germline-derived CDR1 and CDR2 are LGHDT and YNNKEL (reference sequence). V lost 5 bases and J 1 base, leaving 8 bases between the germline ends. CDR3 sequence reads: CASSLGQNTGELFF. DNA of the CDR3: TGTGCCAGCAGCTTGGGACAGAACACCGGGGAGCTGTTTTTT.

This clone has only one observation. The genes are TRBV4-1 and TRBJ2-7, with a possible D match to TRBD2 (5 bases). Germline V CDR1 and CDR2: MGHRA, YSYEKL. The CDR3 runs 14 residues. V was trimmed by 1 base and J by 5 bases, leaving 12 bases between them. CDR3 sequence reads: CASSQGSGGHEQYF. The DNA for the CDR3 is TGCGCCAGCAGCCAAGGGTCCGGCGGGCACGAGCAGTACTTC.

The chain couples TRBV5-1 to TRBJ1-4, with 9 bases that match TRBD1. V dropped 3 bases and J dropped 5; count of bases not matched to a gene: 8. This CDR3 spans 16 amino acids. CDR1 SGHRS and CDR2 YFSETQ come from the germline V gene. CDR3 in amino acids: CASSSNPQGANEKLFF. The CDR3 nucleotides read TGCGCCAGCAGCTCAAACCCACAGGGGGCCAATGAAAAACTGTTTTTT.

The chain uses TRBV10-3 and TRBJ1-1, with TRBD1 identical over 9 bases. Germline CDR1 is ENHRY and CDR2 is SYGVKD. There are 20 residues in the CDR3. V dropped 0 bases and J dropped 1; count of bases not matched to a gene: 15. The CDR3 coding sequence is TGTGCCATCAGTGAGTCGCTTATACCGGGACAGGGTAGAAGGAACACTGAAGCTTTCTTT. It yields the protein CAISESLIPGQGRRNTEAFF.

This clone was counted between two and nine times. The V and J genes are TRBV27 and TRBJ1-3; a possible D gene is TRBD1 (6 bases). Germline CDR1 and CDR2: MNHEY and SMNVEV (reference sequence). Trimming removed 6 bases at V and 0 bases at J, with 12 bases between. The length of the CDR3 is 15 residues. CDR3 DNA sequence: TGTGCCAGCAGATACCAGGGGAGCTCTGGAAACACCATATATTTT. It specifies CASRYQGSSGNTIYF.

The chain couples TRBV6-5 to TRBJ1-1, with 7 bases aligning to TRBD1. The length of the CDR3 is 15 residues. CDR1 MNHEY and CDR2 SVGAGI come from the germline V gene. Trimming took 2 bases from V and 3 from J; bases not matched to a gene: 6. DNA of the CDR3: TGTGCCAGCAGTTACCTGGGGACAGCGGACACTGAAGCTTTCTTT. Protein sequence: CASSYLGTADTEAFF.

The chain combines TRBV9 with TRBJ2-7; maybe TRBD2 (6 bases). The CDR3 loop spans 14 amino acids. V was clipped by 0 bases and J by 2 bases, with 9 bases between them. Per the germline V gene, CDR1 is SGDLS and CDR2 is YYNGEE. The CDR3 here is CASSVGGETYEQYF. CDR3 nucleotides: TGTGCCAGCAGCGTAGGGGGGGAGACCTACGAGCAGTACTTC.

CDR3 in amino acids: CASSIRGQGTGEQYF. The DNA for the CDR3 is TGTGCCAGTAGTATTCGAGGACAGGGGACGGGAGAGCAGTACTTC. The rearrangement links TRBV19 to TRBJ2-7; 9 bases are shared with TRBD1. This CDR3 is 15 amino acids long. Looked up from germline, CDR1 is LNHDA and CDR2 is SQIVND (reference sequence). The V segment lost 3 bases and the J segment 7 bases; nucleotides outside the gene matches: 10.

V is TRBV3-1 (or the pseudogene TRBV3-2) and J is TRBJ1-3; no firm D call. Germline V CDR1 and CDR2: LGHDT, YNNKEL (reference sequence). The V gene lost 0 bases and the J gene lost 4 bases, with 7 bases spanning the gap. The CDR3 sequence is 14 residues long. The CDR3 sequence: CASSQDFRGNTIYF. CDR3 in DNA: TGTGCCAGCAGCCAAGATTTTCGGGGAAACACCATATATTTT.